This entry lists 9 T cell receptor beta chains sequenced from one sample in a study of spatial heterogeneity in lung cancer. Points from the study as a whole: The number of expanded tumor alpha and beta chains correlated with mutation number.

Time point noted: sample taken at primary tumor resection. A single record per CDR3 protein comes from TCRdb applying MiXCR to the 5' RACE reads. The sample records 9,500 to 12,000 distinct CDR3 sequences, about 14% being singletons. Antigens of these TCRs are unknown. Sequences were derived from lung tumor tissue, sampled at surgery. These receptors all come from a male donor with early-stage non-small cell lung cancer.

Within the sample, this clonotype is medium-sized. V gene TRBV6-1 combines with J gene TRBJ1-3; D gene unclear. Trimming pared 6 bases from V and 0 bases from J, leaving 12 bases between. This CDR3 is built from 15 residues. Germline V gives CDR1 MNHNS, CDR2 SASEGT. The CDR3 coding sequence is TGTGCCAGCAGCCCCGTCCGGTTCTCTGGAAACACCATATATTTT. This encodes CASSPVRFSGNTIYF.

This rearrangement joins TRBV20-1 to TRBJ2-5; D gene ambiguous. V lost 2 bases, J lost 4 bases, and 2 bases lay in between. Germline values: CDR1 DFQATT, CDR2 SNEGSKA (reference sequence). The CDR3 totals 10 residues. The CDR3 reads CSARRETQYF. DNA of the CDR3: TGCAGTGCTAGACGAGAGACCCAGTACTTC.

In its sample, this clonotype ranks as medium-sized (0.01 to 0.1%). The CDR3 DNA reads TGTGCCAGCAGCAAAGATCCCCGTGAGGATGAGCAGTTCTTC. It is translated as CASSKDPREDEQFF. J is TRBJ2-1 and V is TRBV21-1. TRBV21-1 has pseudogene status. The CDR3 covers 14 residues.

By sample share, this clonotype is medium-sized. This chain uses TRBV29-1 with TRBJ1-1, with TRBD1 identical over 8 bases. The CDR3 totals 12 residues. Germline V CDR1 and CDR2: SQVTM, ANQGSEA. The V segment lost 6 bases and the J segment 3 bases; nucleotides outside the gene matches: 3. CDR3 sequence (DNA): TGCAGCGTGACAGGGGTGGACACTGAAGCTTTCTTT. Translated, it gives CSVTGVDTEAFF.

Many counts were recorded for this clonotype. V is TRBV5-1 and J is TRBJ2-3; no reliable D call. Looked up from germline, CDR1 is SGHRS and CDR2 is YFSETQ. The CDR3 is 15 residues long. V was clipped by 0 bases and J by 0 bases, with 8 bases between them. The CDR3 sequence is CASSLAPASTDTQYF. In nucleotides, the CDR3 is TGCGCCAGCAGCTTGGCCCCAGCTAGCACAGATACGCAGTATTTT.

By its share, this clonotype is medium-sized (0.01 to 0.1%). The chain recombines TRBV19 with TRBJ2-1; D ambiguous. The CDR3 totals 15 residues. V was clipped by 0 bases and J by 5 bases, with 11 bases between them. The germline CDR1 and CDR2 sequences are LNHDA and SQIVND (reference sequence). The CDR3 nucleotides are TGTGCCAGTAGTATAGACTCCGGTCCTCACAATGAGCAGTTCTTC. It yields the protein CASSIDSGPHNEQFF.

The table lists this clonotype with many counts. This chain uses TRBV6-2 or TRBV6-3 with TRBJ2-7; D unresolved. The CDR3 runs to 13 residues. Germline V gene sequence: CDR1 MNHEY, CDR2 SVGEGT. Trimming cost V 7 bases and J 0 bases, with 10 bases left between them. The CDR3 DNA reads as TGTGCCAGCACAAAACATAACTCCTACGAGCAGTACTTC. Amino acid sequence: CASTKHNSYEQYF.

Sample share makes this clonotype medium-sized. The J gene is TRBJ1-2, the V gene TRBV6-2 or TRBV6-3, with no clear D. The germline V gene encodes CDR1 MNHEY and CDR2 SVGEGT. Trimming shortened V by 8 bases and J by 4 bases, and 11 bases separated the two germline ends. The CDR3 runs to 12 residues. The CDR3 sequence is CASRPNSYGYTF. Written as DNA, the CDR3 is TGTGCCAGCCGCCCCAACAGCTATGGCTACACCTTC.

V is TRBV20-1 and J is TRBJ1-4; 11 nucleotides agree with TRBD1. The CDR3 loop spans 13 amino acids. CDR1 is DFQATT and CDR2 is SNEGSKA in the germline V gene (reference sequence). V gave up 2 bases and J gave up 10 bases; unmatched junction bases: 3. In DNA form, the CDR3 reads TGCAGTGCTAGACAGGGACAGGGGGGAAAACTGTTTTTT. Its protein is CSARQGQGGKLFF.